One and the same sample provided the 9 T cell receptor beta chains below, sequenced in a study of OX40 agonist ivuxolimab in advanced cancers. The data were produced by immunoSEQ multiplex PCR, yet TCRdb's version contains in-frame clones alone and is incomplete. The data contain about 89,000 clones, about 92% of them seen just once; the ten biggest clones take up over 0.2%. The starting material was CD4+ or CD8+ T cells sorted from blood, obtained in a trial of the OX40 agonist ivuxolimab. All receptors come from an adult with an advanced solid tumor such as melanoma, head and neck, liver or kidney cancer.

The rearrangement joins TRBV12-5 to TRBJ1-5, with no clear D. Trimming removed 1 base at V and 9 bases at J, with 13 bases between. Germline loops: CDR1 LGHNT, CDR2 FRNRAP. The CDR3 runs to 14 residues. CDR3 protein: CASGLGGGEWPQHF. The CDR3 DNA reads TGTGCTAGTGGTTTGGGGGGAGGAGAGTGGCCCCAGCATTTT.

The rearrangement links TRBV12-5 to TRBJ1-1, with D perhaps matching TRBD1 (5 bases). The germline CDR1 and CDR2 sequences are LGHNT and FRNRAP. Trimming pared 3 bases from V and 9 bases from J, leaving 11 bases between. The CDR3 runs 12 residues. CDR3 in amino acids: CASGFQGLKAFF. In DNA form, the CDR3 reads TGTGCTAGTGGTTTCCAGGGCCTTAAAGCTTTCTTT. Using reference TRBV12-5 and TRBJ1-1 for the parts outside the CDR3, the full variable domain is DARVTQTPRHKVTEMGQEVTMRCQPILGHNTVFWYRQTMMQGLELLAYFRNRAPLDDSGMPKDRFSAEMPDATLATLKIQPSEPRDSAVYFCASGFQGLKAFFGQGTRLTVV.

The J gene is TRBJ1-1, the V gene TRBV29-1; TRBD1 matches 9 bases. Germline-derived CDR1 and CDR2 are SQVTM and ANQGSEA. Trimming at V came to 6 bases and at J to 2 bases, leaving 7 bases not matched to a gene. The CDR3 totals 14 residues. The CDR3 bases are TGCAGCGTACAGGGGGCGAATCGTAACACTGAAGCTTTCTTT. Encoded protein: CSVQGANRNTEAFF.

This rearrangement joins TRBV10-3 to TRBJ1-5; the D gene is possibly TRBD1 (5 bases). The CDR3 spans 15 residues. V lost 11 bases to trimming and J lost 8 bases, with 25 bases between them. Germline V gene sequence: CDR1 ENHRY, CDR2 SYGVKD. In nucleotides, the CDR3 is TGTGCCGCCTCAACAGGTGACTCGGGGCAAGAGCCCCAGCATTTT. Amino acids: CAASTGDSGQEPQHF.

The chain employs TRBV9 and TRBJ1-3; D perhaps matches TRBD1 (5 bases). The CDR3 sequence is 14 residues long. Trimming removed 0 bases from V and 8 bases from J, with 12 bases in between. The germline gives CDR1 SGDLS, CDR2 YYNGEE. The CDR3, as DNA: TGTGCCAGCAGCGTAGGGATGTCGGGGGACACCATATATTTT. This encodes CASSVGMSGDTIYF.

The J gene is TRBJ1-2, the V gene TRBV7-2; D may be TRBD1 (5 bases). Per germline, CDR1 SGHTA and CDR2 FQGNSA. This CDR3 is 17 amino acids long. The ends were cut back, 1 base at V and 0 bases at J, with 15 bases in the middle. CDR3 residues: CASSLVGTGSPNYGYTF. CDR3 sequence (DNA): TGTGCCAGCAGCTTAGTAGGGACCGGCTCACCTAACTATGGCTACACCTTC.

In this sample, this clone turned up once. This sequence joins TRBV6-6 and TRBJ2-7; 7 nucleotides align to TRBD2. The J segment lost 3 bases and the V segment lost 10 bases, leaving 9 bases of the junction unmatched. Germline V gene data show CDR1 as MNHNY and CDR2 as SVGAGI (reference sequence). The CDR3 is made up of 13 amino acids. CDR3 in DNA: TGTGCCACCCGATGGGAGGGAGGCTACGAGCAGTACTTC. Amino acids: CATRWEGGYEQYF.

The chain links TRBV6-5 to TRBJ1-6; D not resolved. This CDR3 is built from 12 residues. Germline CDR1 MNHEY, CDR2 SVGAGI. Trimming removed 6 bases from V and 9 bases from J, with 9 bases in between. CDR3 nucleotides: TGTGCCAGCAGCTCATTTGGTTCACCCCTCCACTTT. Translating it yields CASSSFGSPLHF.

This chain links TRBV5-6 with TRBJ1-3; unclear D gene. This CDR3 spans 16 amino acids. V lost 6 bases, J lost 0 bases, and 16 bases lay in between. CDR1 and CDR2 (germline): SGHDT, YYEEEE. The CDR3 DNA follows: TGTGCCAGCACCGTCGGTCCCCAAAGCTCTGGAAACACCATATATTTT. It encodes CASTVGPQSSGNTIYF.